Detailed here is one T cell receptor (beta chain). The antigen remains undetermined. V lost 5 bases and J 4 bases, leaving 11 bases between the germline ends. The CDR3 has 12 residues. The V gene's germline CDR1 is SQVTM and CDR2 ANQGSEA. The method was immunoSEQ multiplex PCR; TCRdb's version includes in-frame clones alone and lacks a portion of them. The repertoire holds 95,000 to 110,000 clones, about 92% seen once, with approximately 8.9% in the top ten. These data come from a study of T cell responses to AZD1222 COVID-19 vaccine. Whole-study findings and limits: Nearly half of the spike-specific TCRs reportedly recognize variant regions that carry no mutations. Spike-specific TCR breadth and depth both grew after two AZD1222 doses.

Both about-4-week and about-12-week second-dose recipients were combined. This TCR was sampled from an adult who received the AZD1222 COVID-19 vaccine. The sequencing here drew on peripheral blood, taken 28 days after the second AZD1222 dose. The J gene is TRBJ1-2, the V gene TRBV29-1, with D tentatively TRBD1 (5 bases). The CDR3 region is CSVRAGVYGYTF. The CDR3 bases are TGCAGCGTTAGAGCGGGGGTCTATGGCTACACCTTC.